What follows is one T cell receptor (beta chain) and its context. Through a sample-barcoded 5' primer and a J-beta primer mix, a second PCR was run for about 6 to 11 cycles. In TCRdb, the 5' RACE reads were re-called with MiXCR into one record per CDR3 protein. The data show 450,000 to 700,000 distinct CDR3 sequences, 27% seen once. This record comes from a study of blood T cells in healthy people across ages. V was clipped by 1 base and J by 5 bases; unmatched bases: 4. This CDR3 spans 15 amino acids. The sequenced sample consisted of blood. This chain links TRBV12-3 or TRBV12-4 with TRBJ2-5, with 10 bases lining up with TRBD2. The receptor comes from a woman aged 70-85 years in good health. Here the CDR3 DNA reads TGTGCCAGCAGTTTAGACCAGCGGGGGGGGGAGACCCAGTACTTC. Translation: CASSLDQRGGETQYF.